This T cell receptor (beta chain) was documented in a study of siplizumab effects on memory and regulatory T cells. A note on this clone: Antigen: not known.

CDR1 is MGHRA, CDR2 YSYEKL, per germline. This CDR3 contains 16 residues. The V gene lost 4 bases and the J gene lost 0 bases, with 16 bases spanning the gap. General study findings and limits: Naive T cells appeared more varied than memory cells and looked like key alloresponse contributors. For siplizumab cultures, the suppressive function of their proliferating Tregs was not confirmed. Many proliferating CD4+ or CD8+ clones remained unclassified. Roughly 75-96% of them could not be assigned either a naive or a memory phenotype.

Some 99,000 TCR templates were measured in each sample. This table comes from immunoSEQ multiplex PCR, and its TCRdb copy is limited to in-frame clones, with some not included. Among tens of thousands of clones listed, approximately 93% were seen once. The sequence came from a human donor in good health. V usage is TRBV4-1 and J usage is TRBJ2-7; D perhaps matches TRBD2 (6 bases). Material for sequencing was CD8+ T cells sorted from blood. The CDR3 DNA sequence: TGCGCCAGCAGCCGAACCCCGGGACTCACCTCCTACGAGCAGTACTTC. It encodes CASSRTPGLTSYEQYF.